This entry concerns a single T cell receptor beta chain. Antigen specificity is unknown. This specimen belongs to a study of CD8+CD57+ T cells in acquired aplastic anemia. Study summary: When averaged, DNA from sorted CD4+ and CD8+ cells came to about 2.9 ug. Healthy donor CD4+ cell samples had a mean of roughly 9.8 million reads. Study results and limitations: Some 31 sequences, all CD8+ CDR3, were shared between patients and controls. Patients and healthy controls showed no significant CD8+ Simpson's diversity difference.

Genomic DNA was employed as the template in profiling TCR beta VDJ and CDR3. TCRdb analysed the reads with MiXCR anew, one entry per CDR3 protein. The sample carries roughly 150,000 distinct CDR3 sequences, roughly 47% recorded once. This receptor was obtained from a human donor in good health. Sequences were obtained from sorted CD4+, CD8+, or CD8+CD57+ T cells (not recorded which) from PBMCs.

The CDR3 DNA reads as TGTGCCACCAGCAGAGAGACAGGGGTTCAGCCCCAGCATTTT. Protein product: CATSRETGVQPQHF. The chain carries TRBV15 and TRBJ1-5, with 8 bases that match TRBD1. Trimming cost V 0 bases and J 6 bases; bases outside gene matches: 1. Germline lookup yields CDR1 LNHNV and CDR2 YYDKDF (reference sequence). The CDR3 is 14 amino acids.